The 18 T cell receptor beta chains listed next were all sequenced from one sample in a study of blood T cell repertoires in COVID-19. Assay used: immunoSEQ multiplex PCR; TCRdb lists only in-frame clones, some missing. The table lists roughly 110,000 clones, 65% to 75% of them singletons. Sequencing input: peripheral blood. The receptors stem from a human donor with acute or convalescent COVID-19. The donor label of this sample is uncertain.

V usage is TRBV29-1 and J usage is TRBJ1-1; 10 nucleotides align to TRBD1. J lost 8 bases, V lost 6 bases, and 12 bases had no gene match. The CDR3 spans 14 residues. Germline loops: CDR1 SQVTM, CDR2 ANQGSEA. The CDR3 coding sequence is TGCAGCGTCACACCGGGACAGGGGCTTTCAGAAGCTTTCTTT. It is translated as CSVTPGQGLSEAFF.

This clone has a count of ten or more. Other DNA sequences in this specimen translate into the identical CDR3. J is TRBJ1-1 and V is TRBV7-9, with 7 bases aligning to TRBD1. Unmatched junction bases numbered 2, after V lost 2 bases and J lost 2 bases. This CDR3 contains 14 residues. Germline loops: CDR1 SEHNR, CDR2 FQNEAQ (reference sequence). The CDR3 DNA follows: TGTGCCAGCAGCTTAACAGGGGTCAACACTGAAGCTTTCTTT. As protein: CASSLTGVNTEAFF.

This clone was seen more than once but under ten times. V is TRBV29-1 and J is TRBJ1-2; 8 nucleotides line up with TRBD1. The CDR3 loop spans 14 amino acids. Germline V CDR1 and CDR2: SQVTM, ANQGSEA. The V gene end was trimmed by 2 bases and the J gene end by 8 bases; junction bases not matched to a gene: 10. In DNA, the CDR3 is TGCAGCGTTGAACAAAACAGGGGGAAGGGAGGCTACACCTTC. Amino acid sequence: CSVEQNRGKGGYTF.

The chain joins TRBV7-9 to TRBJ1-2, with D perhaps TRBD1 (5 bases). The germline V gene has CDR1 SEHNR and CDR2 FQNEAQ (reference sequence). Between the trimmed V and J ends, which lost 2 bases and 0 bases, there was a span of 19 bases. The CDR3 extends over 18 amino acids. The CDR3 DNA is TGTGCCAGCAGCTTAAGCTGGGCAGGGCGGCACTCTAACTATGGCTACACCTTC. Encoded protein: CASSLSWAGRHSNYGYTF. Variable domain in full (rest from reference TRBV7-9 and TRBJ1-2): DTGVSQNPRHKITKRGQNVTFRCDPISEHNRLYWYRQTLGQGPEFLTYFQNEAQLEKSRLLSDRFSAERPKGSFSTLEIQRTEQGDSAMYLCASSLSWAGRHSNYGYTFGSGTRLTVV.

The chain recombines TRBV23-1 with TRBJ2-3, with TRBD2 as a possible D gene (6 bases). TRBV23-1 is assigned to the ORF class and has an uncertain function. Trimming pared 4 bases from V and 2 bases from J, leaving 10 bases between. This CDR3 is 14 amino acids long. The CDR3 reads CASSLGGTTDTQYF. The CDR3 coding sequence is TGCGCCAGCAGTCTGGGGGGTACCACAGATACGCAGTATTTT.

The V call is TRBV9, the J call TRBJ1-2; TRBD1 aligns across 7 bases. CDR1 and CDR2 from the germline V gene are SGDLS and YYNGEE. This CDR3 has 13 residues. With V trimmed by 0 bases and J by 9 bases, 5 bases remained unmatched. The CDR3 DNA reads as TGTGCCAGCAGCGTAGGACAGGGCGCGCGCTACACCTTC. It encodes CASSVGQGARYTF.

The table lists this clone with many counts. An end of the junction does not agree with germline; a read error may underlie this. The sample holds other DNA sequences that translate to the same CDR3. The CDR3 loop reads CASSPRQGSNTEAFF. As DNA, the CDR3 is TGTGCCAGCTCTCCACGGCAGGGCAGTAACACTGAAGCTTTCTTT. The chain has TRBV18 and TRBJ1-1; a weak D match, TRBD1 (5 bases). Germline V gene sequence: CDR1 KGHSH, CDR2 LQKENI. The CDR3 is 15 amino acids.

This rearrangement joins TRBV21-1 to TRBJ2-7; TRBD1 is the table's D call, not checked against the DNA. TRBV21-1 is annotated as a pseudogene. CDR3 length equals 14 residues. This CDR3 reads CASSNGDRGPEQYF. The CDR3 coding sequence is TGTGCCAGCAGCAATGGGGACAGGGGACCCGAGCAGTACTTC.

The DNA for the CDR3 is TGTGCCAGCTCACCGAGGGCAGGGGAACAGCCCCAGCATTTT. Residues: CASSPRAGEQPQHF. V is TRBV18 and J is TRBJ1-5; TRBD1 might be the D (6 bases). CDR3 length equals 14 residues. The V gene lost 3 bases and the J gene lost 7 bases, with 13 bases spanning the gap. Germline loops: CDR1 KGHSH, CDR2 LQKENI.

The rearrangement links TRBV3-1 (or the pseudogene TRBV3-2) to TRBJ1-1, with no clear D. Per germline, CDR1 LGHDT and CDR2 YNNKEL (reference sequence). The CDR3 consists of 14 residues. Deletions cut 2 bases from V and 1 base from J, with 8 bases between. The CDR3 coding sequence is TGTGCCAGCAGCCAACCCCGGGGGAACACTGAAGCTTTCTTT. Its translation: CASSQPRGNTEAFF.

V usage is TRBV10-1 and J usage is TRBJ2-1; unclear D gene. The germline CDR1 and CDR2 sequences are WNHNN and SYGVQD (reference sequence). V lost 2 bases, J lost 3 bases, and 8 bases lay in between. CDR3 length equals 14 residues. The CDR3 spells CASSENSVYNEQFF. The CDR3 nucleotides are TGCGCCAGCAGTGAGAATTCGGTCTACAATGAGCAGTTCTTC.

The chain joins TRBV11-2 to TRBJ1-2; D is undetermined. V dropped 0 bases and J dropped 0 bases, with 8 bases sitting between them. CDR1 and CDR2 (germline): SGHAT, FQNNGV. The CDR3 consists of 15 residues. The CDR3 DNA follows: TGTGCCAGCAGCTTAGATCTAGGAACTAACTATGGCTACACCTTC. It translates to CASSLDLGTNYGYTF.

CDR3 in DNA: TGTGCCACCAGCTTGTGGACAGGGTCGGATGTTCGGACAGATACGCAGTATTTT. Amino acid sequence: CATSLWTGSDVRTDTQYF. The chain couples TRBV15 to TRBJ2-3, with 8 bases aligning to TRBD1. Germline V CDR1 and CDR2: LNHNV, YYDKDF (reference sequence). The CDR3 sequence is 18 residues long. V was pared by 5 bases and J by 3 bases, with 16 bases of the junction left unmatched.

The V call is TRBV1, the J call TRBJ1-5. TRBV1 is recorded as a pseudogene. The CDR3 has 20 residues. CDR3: CTSSQDGYQVTGRENQPQHF. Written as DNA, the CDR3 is TGCACCAGCAGCCAAGATGGTTATCAGGTTACAGGGAGGGAGAATCAGCCCCAGCATTTT.

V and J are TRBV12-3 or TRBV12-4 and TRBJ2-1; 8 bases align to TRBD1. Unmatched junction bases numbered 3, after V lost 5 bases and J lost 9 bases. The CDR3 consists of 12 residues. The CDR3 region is CASSPQGAEQFF. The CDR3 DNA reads TGTGCCAGCAGTCCCCAGGGGGCTGAGCAGTTCTTC.

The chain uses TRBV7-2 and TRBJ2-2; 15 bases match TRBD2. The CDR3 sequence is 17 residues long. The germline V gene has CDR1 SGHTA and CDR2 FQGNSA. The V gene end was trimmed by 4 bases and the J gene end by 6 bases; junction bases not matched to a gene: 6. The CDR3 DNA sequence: TGTGCCAGCAGCTCCACCCGGACTAGCGGGGGGGCCGGGGAGCTGTTTTTT. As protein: CASSSTRTSGGAGELFF.

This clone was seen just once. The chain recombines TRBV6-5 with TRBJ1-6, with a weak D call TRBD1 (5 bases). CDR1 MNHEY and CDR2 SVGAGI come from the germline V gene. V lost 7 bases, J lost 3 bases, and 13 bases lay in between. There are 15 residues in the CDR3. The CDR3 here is CASNPSGGYNSPLHF. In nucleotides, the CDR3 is TGTGCCAGCAACCCATCGGGGGGCTATAATTCACCCCTCCACTTT.

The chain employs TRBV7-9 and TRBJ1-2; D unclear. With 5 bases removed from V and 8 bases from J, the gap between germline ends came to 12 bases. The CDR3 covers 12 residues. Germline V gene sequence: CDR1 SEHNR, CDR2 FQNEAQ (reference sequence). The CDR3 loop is CASSNEREGYTF. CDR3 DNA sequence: TGTGCCAGCAGCAACGAAAGGGAGGGCTACACCTTC.